A single sample is the source of the 5 T cell receptor beta chains below, sequenced in a study of T cells of healthy individuals. TCRdb passed the 5' RACE reads through MiXCR, listing each CDR3 protein once. The sample comprises tens of thousands of distinct CDR3 sequences, roughly 14% of which are singletons, and around 15% rests with the top ten. These receptors were taken from a human donor in good health.

This chain uses TRBV6-1 with TRBJ2-2; TRBD1 agrees at 9 bases. V lost 7 bases and J lost 5; bases outside the gene matches: 8. This CDR3 region has 15 residues. Germline CDR1 is MNHNS and CDR2 is SASEGT. CDR3 coding DNA: TGTGCCAGCAATTTTGGGACAGGGAGAACCGGGGAGCTGTTTTTT. Amino acids: CASNFGTGRTGELFF.

Worth noting for this clonotype: With a much larger clone just one base away, this may be a read error. This rearrangement joins TRBV2 to TRBJ2-7; D unresolved. Looked up from germline, CDR1 is SNHLY and CDR2 is FYNNEI. The CDR3 is 11 amino acids. In nucleotides, the CDR3 is TGTGCCAGCCGTGAAATCTACGAGCAGTACTTC. Its protein product is CASREIYEQYF. Drawing the rest from reference TRBV2 and TRBJ2-7, the complete variable domain is EPEVTQTPSHQVTQMGQEVILRCVPISNHLYFYWYRQILGQKVEFLVSFYNNEISEKSEIFDDQFSVERPDGSNFTLKIRSTKLEDSAMYFCASREIYEQYFGPGTRLTVT.

This clonotype was seen more than once but under ten times. This chain uses TRBV7-9 with TRBJ1-2; TRBD1 matches 8 bases. The trim removed 6 bases at V and 7 bases at J, leaving 10 bases unmatched. The length of the CDR3 is 14 residues. CDR1 SEHNR and CDR2 FQNEAQ come from the germline V gene (reference sequence). The CDR3, as DNA: TGTGCCAGCAGTTCCGGGACAGGTTGGGTTGGCTACACCTTC. Its protein product is CASSSGTGWVGYTF.

This clonotype was detected only a few times. The V and J genes are TRBV10-3 and TRBJ2-7, with D hard to call. The V gene's germline CDR1 is ENHRY and CDR2 SYGVKD. The length of the CDR3 is 14 residues. Trimming took 1 base from V and 1 from J, leaving 8 bases between them. CDR3 DNA: TGTGCCATCAGTGAGTTCGGCGGTTCCTACGAGCAGTACTTC. Translating it yields CAISEFGGSYEQYF.

This clonotype turned up a few times. This sequence joins TRBV6-2 or TRBV6-3 and TRBJ1-2, with D unresolved. The length of the CDR3 is 12 residues. Per the germline V gene, CDR1 is MNHEY and CDR2 is SVGEGT. Trimming removed 2 bases at V and 13 bases at J, with 14 bases between. CDR3 residues: CASSYGPSRLTF. For the CDR3, the DNA is TGTGCCAGCAGTTACGGGCCCTCCCGTCTCACCTTC.